This T cell receptor beta chain was sequenced during a study of shared clonotypes between healthy human individuals. The CDR3 extends over 17 amino acids. The germline V gene has CDR1 KGHSH and CDR2 LQKENI. V was clipped by 5 bases and J by 2 bases, with 19 bases between them. The authors divided CD4+ cells into CD45RA+ naive and CD45RA-negative memory subsets. Remarks on this clone: As yet, its antigen is unknown.

TCRdb's copy holds only in-frame clones and misses some; the assay was immunoSEQ multiplex PCR. The data contain some 1,600,000 clones, approximately 98% of them singletons. Study observations and caveats: A few donors had about 5% of their naive CD4 clonotypes in common. How much donors shared clonotypes was expected to be affected by sequencing depth.

V gene TRBV18 combines with J gene TRBJ1-5, with a possible D match to TRBD1 (5 bases). This clonotype originated in a man aged 30-40 years in good health. Sequenced material: naive CD4+ T cells sorted from blood. Subset meaning: CD45RA+ positively selected. DNA of the CDR3: TGTGCCAGCTCAGAAACCGGGACGGACATTGGCAATCAGCCCCAGCATTTT. Its translation: CASSETGTDIGNQPQHF.